The 20 T cell receptor beta chains listed next were all sequenced from one sample in a study of cytomegalovirus exposure and HLA in healthy donors. In the PCR, 60 Vbeta and 13 Jbeta primers were used. Some clones are missing from TCRdb's copy, which holds only in-frame ones; the method was immunoSEQ multiplex PCR. Recorded for this sample: more than 100,000 clones. Material: PBMCs. These receptors all come from a woman in her forties in good health and CMV-seronegative.

The chain combines TRBV2 with TRBJ2-7; 9 bases fit TRBD2. The CDR3 spans 14 residues. The germline V gene has CDR1 SNHLY and CDR2 FYNNEI. J lost 4 bases, V lost 8 bases, and 9 bases had no gene match. CDR3 region: CASGKAGGRYEQYF. The CDR3 bases are TGTGCCAGCGGGAAAGCGGGGGGCCGGTACGAGCAGTACTTC. Variable domain in full (rest from reference TRBV2 and TRBJ2-7): EPEVTQTPSHQVTQMGQEVILRCVPISNHLYFYWYRQILGQKVEFLVSFYNNEISEKSEIFDDQFSVERPDGSNFTLKIRSTKLEDSAMYFCASGKAGGRYEQYFGPGTRLTVT.

The chain recombines TRBV19 with TRBJ1-1; TRBD1 is a possible D gene (6 bases). Germline V gene lookup returns CDR1 LNHDA and CDR2 SQIVND (reference sequence). V shed 9 bases and J shed 1 base, with 27 bases lying between them. This CDR3 spans 18 amino acids. The DNA for the CDR3 is TGTGCCAGAAACCTCCGGGACAAATGTAGCGGGGGGAACACTGAAGCTTTCTTT. Translating it yields CARNLRDKCSGGNTEAFF.

The chain carries TRBV7-9 and TRBJ1-2; D is unclear. The CDR3 runs 18 residues. In germline, CDR1 is SEHNR, CDR2 FQNEAQ (reference sequence). Between the trimmed V and J ends, which lost 5 bases and 0 bases, there was a span of 22 bases. Here the CDR3 reads CASSPNVNKQSPNYGYTF. The CDR3 region has the DNA TGTGCCAGCAGCCCTAACGTAAATAAACAGAGCCCTAACTATGGCTACACCTTC.

The chain combines TRBV15 with TRBJ2-7; D is uncertain. V was shortened by 0 bases and J by 3 bases, with 6 bases between the two germline ends. The CDR3 totals 13 residues. The germline CDR1 and CDR2 sequences are LNHNV and YYDKDF (reference sequence). The CDR3 is CATSRDSLYEQYF. The CDR3 DNA is TGTGCCACCAGCAGAGATTCCCTCTACGAGCAGTACTTC.

The CDR3 loop reads CASTLITWTGLSGANVLTF. DNA of the CDR3: TGTGCCAGCACCCTAATCACCTGGACGGGACTCTCTGGGGCCAACGTCCTGACTTTC. The V call is TRBV7-8, the J call TRBJ2-6, with D possibly matching TRBD2 (6 bases). Trimming removed 7 bases from V and 0 bases from J, with 22 bases in between. In germline, CDR1 is SGHVS, CDR2 FQNEAQ. There are 19 residues in the CDR3.

CDR3 in DNA: TGCGCCAGCAGCTCCTTGGACAGGGACGGTCTCAGGGAGCAGTTCTTC. Translated: CASSSLDRDGLREQFF. The rearrangement uses TRBV5-1 and TRBJ2-1; TRBD1 agrees at 8 bases. Germline-derived CDR1 and CDR2 are SGHRS and YFSETQ. The trim removed 3 bases at V and 10 bases at J, leaving 15 bases unmatched. The CDR3 totals 16 residues.

The CDR3: CASSSTRTGRTANEKLFF. CDR3 DNA sequence: TGCGCCAGCAGTTCCACAAGGACAGGGCGGACGGCTAATGAAAAACTGTTTTTT. The chain employs TRBV10-2 and TRBJ1-4; 8 nucleotides match TRBD1. V was pared by 5 bases and J by 3 bases, with 14 bases of the junction left unmatched. CDR3 size: 18 residues. The germline CDR1 and CDR2 sequences are WSHSY and SAAADI.

The chain couples TRBV7-9 to TRBJ2-1; perhaps TRBD1 as D (6 bases). The length of the CDR3 is 16 residues. V was shortened by 1 base and J by 9 bases, with 19 bases between the two germline ends. The germline V gene encodes CDR1 SEHNR and CDR2 FQNEAQ (reference sequence). The chain's CDR3 is CASSLVGAGRTGEQFF. CDR3 nucleotide sequence: TGTGCCAGCAGCTTAGTGGGGGCGGGCCGTACAGGTGAGCAGTTCTTC.

The rearrangement uses TRBV28 and TRBJ1-2; 7 positions agree with TRBD1. Trimming cost V 2 bases and J 3 bases; bases outside gene matches: 9. Germline CDR1 MDHEN, CDR2 SYDVKM. The CDR3 loop spans 16 amino acids. The CDR3 region has the DNA TGTGCCAGCAGTTTAAGGGGGCGACCCACGCACTATGGCTACACCTTC. Translation gives CASSLRGRPTHYGYTF.

V is TRBV23-1 and J is TRBJ1-6, with TRBD1 as a possible D gene (6 bases). Being an ORF, TRBV23-1 has a function that is uncertain. V was cut by 2 bases and J by 2 bases, with 10 bases left in between. The CDR3 runs 16 residues. The CDR3, as DNA: TGCGCCAGCAGTCAACTGGGGGGGCCCTATAATTCACCCCTCCACTTT. Translated: CASSQLGGPYNSPLHF.

This chain links TRBV5-1 with TRBJ1-5; 7 nucleotides align to TRBD1. The CDR3 contains 15 residues. Per the germline V gene, CDR1 is SGHRS and CDR2 is YFSETQ. The V gene end was trimmed by 4 bases and the J gene end by 4 bases; junction bases not matched to a gene: 8. The CDR3 bases are TGCGCCAGCAGCGATGGCCAACAGGGGAATCAGCCCCAGCATTTT. This translates into CASSDGQQGNQPQHF.

CDR3 sequence reads: CASSYSRSGGSDEQFF. Here the CDR3 DNA reads TGTGCCAGCAGTTACTCGAGAAGCGGGGGGAGCGATGAGCAGTTCTTC. This chain joins TRBV6-6 and TRBJ2-1; 9 bases map to TRBD2. Trimming took 0 bases from V and 8 from J; bases not matched to a gene: 8. This CDR3 has 16 residues. Germline V gene sequence: CDR1 MNHNY, CDR2 SVGAGI (reference sequence).

Concerning this clone itself: The junction does not match germline at one end; this may be a read error. The V gene is TRBV4-2, the J gene TRBJ2-3, with D possibly TRBD2 on 5 matching bases. Germline values: CDR1 LGHNA, CDR2 YNFKEQ. The CDR3 has 12 residues. The CDR3 here is CATSGLTYTQYF. In nucleotides, the CDR3 is TGTGCCACCAGCGGTCTCACTTATACGCAGTATTTT.

This chain connects TRBV11-3 to TRBJ1-6, with 7 bases aligning to TRBD1. Looked up from germline, CDR1 is SGHNT and CDR2 is YENEEA. The junction had 7 bases not matched to a gene; V was cut back by 5 bases and J by 9 bases. The CDR3 has 14 amino acids. In DNA, the CDR3 is TGTGCCAGCAGCCAGGGGGGTGGAAGTTCACCCCTCCACTTT. It specifies CASSQGGGSSPLHF.

This chain uses TRBV15 with TRBJ1-2; 10 bases are shared with TRBD1. Germline V gene lookup returns CDR1 LNHNV and CDR2 YYDKDF (reference sequence). The CDR3 spans 14 residues. The junction had 6 bases not matched to a gene; V was cut back by 5 bases and J by 6 bases. CDR3 bases: TGTGCCACCAGCCCGGGACAGGGGCGTCATGGCTACACCTTC. The encoded protein is CATSPGQGRHGYTF.

This chain links TRBV9 with TRBJ1-1, with 7 positions matching TRBD1. Germline V gives CDR1 SGDLS, CDR2 YYNGEE. V lost 3 bases, J lost 3 bases, and 8 bases stayed unmatched. The CDR3 is 15 residues long. The CDR3 loop reads CASSEDPGQHTEAFF. The CDR3 DNA reads TGTGCCAGCAGCGAGGATCCGGGACAGCACACTGAAGCTTTCTTT. The complete variable domain, with remaining parts taken from reference TRBV9 and TRBJ1-1, reads DSGVTQTPKHLITATGQRVTLRCSPRSGDLSVYWYQQSLDQGLQFLIQYYNGEERAKGNILERFSAQQFPDLHSELNLSSLELGDSALYFCASSEDPGQHTEAFFGQGTRLTVV.

The chain uses TRBV19 and TRBJ2-5, with 8 bases lining up with TRBD2. This CDR3 contains 16 residues. Germline loops: CDR1 LNHDA, CDR2 SQIVND (reference sequence). The V and J ends lost 1 base and 7 bases, in that order; junction bases with no gene match: 11. Here the CDR3 reads CASSIGGRRGGRTQYF. The CDR3, as DNA: TGTGCCAGTAGTATAGGAGGGCGACGGGGGGGTCGGACCCAGTACTTC.

The chain is built from TRBV7-6 and TRBJ1-4; a weak D match, TRBD1 (5 bases). This CDR3 spans 13 amino acids. Germline V gives CDR1 SGHVS, CDR2 FNYEAQ. V lost 5 bases to trimming and J lost 7 bases, with 11 bases between them. The CDR3, as DNA: TGTGCCAGCAGCCAGGGTTTCGGTGAAAAACTGTTTTTT. Translated, it gives CASSQGFGEKLFF.

The J gene is TRBJ1-4, the V gene TRBV19, with D unresolved. This CDR3 contains 14 residues. With 4 bases removed from V and 3 bases from J, the gap between germline ends came to 9 bases. CDR1 LNHDA and CDR2 SQIVND come from the germline V gene (reference sequence). The CDR3 here is CASSTLDSNEKLFF. CDR3 nucleotides: TGTGCCAGTAGTACCCTGGACTCTAATGAAAAACTGTTTTTT.

The chain carries TRBV2 and TRBJ2-3; 14 bases are a match to TRBD2. V dropped 5 bases and J dropped 1; count of bases not matched to a gene: 11. Germline V gives CDR1 SNHLY, CDR2 FYNNEI. CDR3 length: 19 amino acids. The CDR3: CASSRRLAGGRLGTDTQYF. The CDR3, as DNA: TGTGCCAGCAGTCGAAGACTAGCGGGGGGGCGTTTGGGCACAGATACGCAGTATTTT.